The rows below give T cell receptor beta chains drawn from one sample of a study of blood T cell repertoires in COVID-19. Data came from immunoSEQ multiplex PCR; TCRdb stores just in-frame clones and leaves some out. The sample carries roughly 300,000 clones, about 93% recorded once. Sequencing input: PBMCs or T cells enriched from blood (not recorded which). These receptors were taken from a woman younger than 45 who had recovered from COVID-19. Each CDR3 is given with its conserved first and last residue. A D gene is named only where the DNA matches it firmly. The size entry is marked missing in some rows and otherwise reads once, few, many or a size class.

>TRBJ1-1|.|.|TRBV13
CASSSQGQPEAFF
TGTGCCAGCAGCTCCCAGGGTCAGCCTGAAGCTTTCTTT
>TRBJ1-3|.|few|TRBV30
CASRFGNTIYF
TGTGCCTCCCGGTTCGGAAACACCATATATTTT
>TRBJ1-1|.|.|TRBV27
CASSLNQVNTEAFF
TGTGCCAGCAGTTTAAATCAGGTGAACACTGAAGCTTTCTTT
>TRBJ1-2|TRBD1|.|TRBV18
CASSTSDRTGGYTF
TGTGCCAGCTCAACCTCGGACAGGACAGGTGGCTACACCTTC
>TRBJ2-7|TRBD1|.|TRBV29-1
CSVALGTGGSYEQYF
TGCAGCGTCGCCTTAGGGACAGGGGGCTCCTACGAGCAGTACTTC
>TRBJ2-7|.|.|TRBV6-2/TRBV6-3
CASSYPRESGEQYF
TGTGCCAGCAGTTACCCCCGGGAGAGTGGAGAGCAGTACTTC
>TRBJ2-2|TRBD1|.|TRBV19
CASRRQGGTGELFF
TGTGCCAGTAGGCGACAGGGGGGAACCGGGGAGCTGTTTTTT
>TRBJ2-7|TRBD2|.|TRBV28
CASSAVPTGAHGTNYEQYF
TGTGCCAGCAGCGCTGTACCGACCGGGGCCCACGGGACTAATTACGAGCAGTACTTC
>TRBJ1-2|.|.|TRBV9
CASSVDIGSYGYTF
TGTGCCAGCAGCGTAGACATTGGGAGCTATGGCTACACCTTC
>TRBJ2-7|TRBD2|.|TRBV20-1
CSASAVSGGLSFYEQYF
TGCAGTGCTAGTGCCGTTAGCGGGGGCCTCTCATTTTACGAGCAGTACTTC
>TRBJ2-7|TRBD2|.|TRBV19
CASSPGPSGGLYEQYF
TGTGCCAGTAGTCCCGGGCCTAGCGGGGGTCTCTACGAGCAGTACTTC
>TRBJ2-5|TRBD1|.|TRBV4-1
CASSPHSDREETQYF
TGCGCCAGCAGCCCTCACTCGGACAGGGAAGAGACCCAGTACTTC
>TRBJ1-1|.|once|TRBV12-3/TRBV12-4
CASSRVTEAFF
TGTGCCAGCAGCAGGGTTACTGAAGCTTTCTTT
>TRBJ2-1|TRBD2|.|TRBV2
CASSIVAGGLVNEQFF
TGTGCCAGCAGCATTGTAGCGGGAGGGTTGGTAAATGAGCAGTTCTTC
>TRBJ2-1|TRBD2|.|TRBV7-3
CASSPGGLAGGGEQFF
TGTGCCAGCAGCCCTGGGGGACTAGCGGGAGGTGGTGAGCAGTTCTTC
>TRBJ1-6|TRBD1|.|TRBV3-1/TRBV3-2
CASSHQIMDREYNSPLHF
TGTGCCAGCAGCCACCAAATCATGGACAGGGAATATAATTCACCCCTCCACTTT
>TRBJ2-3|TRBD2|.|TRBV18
CASSPRAAGGTDTQYF
TGTGCCAGCTCACCACGGGCAGCGGGAGGTACAGATACGCAGTATTTT
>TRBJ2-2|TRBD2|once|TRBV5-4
CASSLEAGVNTGELFF
TGTGCCAGCAGCTTGGAAGCGGGAGTCAACACCGGGGAGCTGTTTTTT
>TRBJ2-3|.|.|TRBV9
CASSVGLRSTDTQYF
TGTGCCAGCAGCGTAGGTTTGCGATCCACAGATACGCAGTATTTT
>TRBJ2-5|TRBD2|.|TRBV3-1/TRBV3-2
CASSPRRVAGQETQYF
TGTGCCAGCAGCCCCCGGAGGGTAGCGGGACAAGAGACCCAGTACTTC
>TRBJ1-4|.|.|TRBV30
CAWRVGGRRLNEKLFF
TGTGCCTGGAGAGTGGGGGGACGGCGCCTTAATGAAAAACTGTTTTTT
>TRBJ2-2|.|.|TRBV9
CASSTQGGGAGELFF
TGTGCCAGCAGCACCCAAGGGGGAGGGGCCGGGGAGCTGTTTTTT
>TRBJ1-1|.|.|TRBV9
CASSAGGVATEAFF
TGTGCCAGCAGCGCCGGGGGAGTAGCCACTGAAGCTTTCTTT
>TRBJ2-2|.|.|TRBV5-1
CASSLAQGNTGELFF
TGCGCCAGCAGCTTGGCTCAGGGGAACACCGGGGAGCTGTTTTTT
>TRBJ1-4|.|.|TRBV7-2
CASSQNGLIANEKLFF
TGTGCCAGCAGCCAAAACGGACTGATCGCTAATGAAAAACTGTTTTTT
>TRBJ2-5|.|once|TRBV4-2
CASSQGEGYQETQYF
TGTGCCAGCAGCCAAGGCGAGGGTTACCAAGAGACCCAGTACTTC
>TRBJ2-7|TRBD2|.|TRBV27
CASSLSGGTYEQYF
TGTGCCAGCAGTTTATCCGGGGGGACCTACGAGCAGTACTTC
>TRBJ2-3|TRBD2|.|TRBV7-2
CASSLKLAALLRDTQYF
TGTGCCAGCAGCTTAAAACTAGCGGCCCTTCTTCGGGATACGCAGTATTTT
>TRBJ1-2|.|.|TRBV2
CASSGHYGYTF
TGTGCCAGCAGTGGGCACTATGGCTACACCTTC
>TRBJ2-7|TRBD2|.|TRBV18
CASSPLAQGREGNEQYF
TGTGCCAGCTCACCACTTGCCCAGGGGCGGGAGGGTAACGAGCAGTACTTC
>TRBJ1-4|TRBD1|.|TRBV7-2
CASSLGQTTNEKLFF
TGTGCCAGCAGCTTGGGACAGACAACTAATGAAAAACTGTTTTTT
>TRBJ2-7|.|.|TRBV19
CASSKVGGYEQYF
TGTGCCAGTAGTAAGGTCGGCGGGTACGAGCAGTACTTC
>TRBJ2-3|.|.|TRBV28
CASKRIYSTDTQYF
TGTGCCAGCAAGCGCATCTATAGCACAGATACGCAGTATTTT
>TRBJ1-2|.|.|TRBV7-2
CASSLGQTYGYTF
TGTGCCAGCAGCTTGGGCCAGACGTATGGCTACACCTTC
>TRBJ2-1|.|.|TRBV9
CASSVGTPPGEQFF
TGTGCCAGCAGCGTAGGGACTCCCCCAGGTGAGCAGTTCTTC
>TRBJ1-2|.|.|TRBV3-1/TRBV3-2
CASSQSEAYFRF
TGTGCCAGCAGCCAATCGGAGGCCTATTTCCGTTTC
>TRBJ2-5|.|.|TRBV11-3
CASSLGYWAGQETQYF
TGTGCCAGCAGCTTAGGGTACTGGGCGGGGCAAGAGACCCAGTACTTC